The present entry profiles one T cell receptor beta chain with its context. Its specific antigen is unknown. Base qualities are missing; no much larger clone stands one base away. Including the terminal cysteine and phenylalanine, the CDR3 comprises 15 residues. Left in the record is the CDR3 DNA by itself, 45 bases read in frame from the first base. The collaborating institutions used their own protocols to collect whole blood in K2EDTA tubes. For TCRbeta analysis, collaborators shipped samples as frozen whole blood, isolated PBMCs, or DNA extracted from either of those sample types. This sample stems from a study of blood T cell repertoires in COVID-19 (dated by TCRdb to about 2020). Describing the broader study: Samples from collaborators originated in the United States, Italy and Spain and spanned both the acute and convalescent phases of COVID-19. The repertoires were released in a freely available public database intended as a resource for research on the immune response to SARS-CoV-2. The sample metadata nearly always contained a de-identified subject ID, COVID-19 status, age in years and sex. The dataset comprised deeply sampled blood TCRbeta repertoires from subjects exposed to, actively infected with, or recovered from COVID-19. The material from the prospective study consisted of cDNA or gDNA derived from T cells, B-cell-depleted T cells, or PBMCs. Where HLA class I and class II types were available, the types were taken from metadata supplied by the sample provider, not from assay-based typing. The samples were drawn from two sources: the first 160 participants of the ongoing ImmuneRACE study, and 950 to 1,500 subjects contributed by 6 global collaborators. Paper-wide results and their limitations: How much clinical and demographic metadata was included differed by source and by participant, and the metadata was provided uncurated.

The immunoSEQ Assay, a bias-controlled multiplex PCR, was used to amplify TCRbeta CDR3 regions from genomic DNA. As for the authors' bioinformatics: The number of nucleated cells in each sample was estimated from the amplification of reference gene primers within the assay. Sequence reads were collapsed and filtered to measure the absolute abundance of every unique TCRbeta CDR3 rearrangement. For each sample, productive Simpson clonality was calculated by taking the square root of Simpson's diversity index across productive rearrangements. In TCRdb, the immuneACCESS table is reduced to in-frame sequences with V and J assigned. These tables do not hold every clone; where another copy was compared, an unresolved V gene accounts for under half, and the others remain unexplained. Clone size and the V and J calls come from that table; the DNA yielded D and trimming. The sample yields more than 200,000 clones; roughly 80% were counted once. Around 8% of the sample goes to the ten largest clones.

The chain links TRBV21-1 with TRBJ2-7; the D call of TRBD2 is as the table states it, not checked on the DNA. TRBV21-1 is noted as a pseudogene. The sequence was obtained from a woman of 80 years or more with acute or convalescent COVID-19. The material sequenced was peripheral blood. CDR3 protein: CASSKVLAGVSEQYF. Read as DNA, the sequence is TGTGCCAGCAGCAAAGTCCTAGCGGGAGTGAGCGAGCAGTACTTC.